Listed here are 30 T cell receptor beta chains from one sample, sequenced in a study of resident and recirculating memory T cells in vitiligo. Sequencing used immunoSEQ multiplex PCR; TCRdb keeps in-frame clones, though not all of them. The table includes about 42,000 clones, around 90% detected once. Sequencing was done on a sample of blood. The receptors come from a male donor with vitiligo.

The genes are TRBV19 and TRBJ2-1, with D tentatively TRBD2 (5 bases). Trimming took off 7 bases at V and 4 bases at J, with 14 bases between the two ends. CDR1 LNHDA and CDR2 SQIVND come from the germline V gene (reference sequence). This CDR3 is 14 amino acids long. CDR3 nucleotide sequence: TGTGCCAGTACGGAGCATAGGACTTACAATGAGCAGTTCTTC. Its translation is CASTEHRTYNEQFF. Full variable domain (rest looked up from reference TRBV19 and TRBJ2-1): DGGITQSPKYLFRKEGQNVTLSCEQNLNHDAMYWYRQDPGQGLRLIYYSQIVNDFQKGDIAEGYSVSREKKESFPLTVTSAQKNPTAFYLCASTEHRTYNEQFFGPGTRLTVL.

The chain has TRBV27 and TRBJ1-5; D may be TRBD1 (6 bases). Per germline, CDR1 MNHEY and CDR2 SMNVEV (reference sequence). V was cut by 6 bases and J by 1 base, with 13 bases left in between. The CDR3 runs 15 residues. CDR3 in amino acids: CASSDQGRSNQPQHF. CDR3 bases: TGTGCCAGCAGCGACCAGGGGAGAAGCAATCAGCCCCAGCATTTT.

The chain combines TRBV9 with TRBJ1-1; maybe TRBD1 (6 bases). The CDR3 length is 15 residues. The germline CDR1 and CDR2 sequences are SGDLS and YYNGEE. V shed 0 bases and J shed 4 bases, with 13 bases lying between them. CDR3 region: CASSVAGGAPTEAFF. The CDR3 nucleotides are TGTGCCAGCAGCGTAGCGGGGGGCGCACCCACTGAAGCTTTCTTT.

The gene calls are TRBV19 and TRBJ2-3; weak D call: TRBD1 (5 bases). The germline V gene encodes CDR1 LNHDA and CDR2 SQIVND (reference sequence). Trimming took off 2 bases at V and 1 base at J, with 13 bases between the two ends. This CDR3 contains 16 residues. The CDR3 reads CASSIPQGHGTDTQYF. The CDR3 DNA follows: TGTGCCAGTAGTATACCGCAGGGTCATGGCACAGATACGCAGTATTTT.

The J gene is TRBJ2-1, the V gene TRBV29-1; unclear D gene. Per the germline V gene, CDR1 is SQVTM and CDR2 is ANQGSEA. CDR3 length: 14 amino acids. The V end lost 6 bases, the J end lost 5 bases, and 17 bases lay between the germline ends. CDR3 in amino acids: CSVLRIPNHNEQFF. In nucleotides, the CDR3 is TGCAGCGTGTTGAGAATACCGAACCACAATGAGCAGTTCTTC.

The chain joins TRBV4-3 to TRBJ2-7; weak D call: TRBD1 (6 bases). Looked up from germline, CDR1 is LGHNA and CDR2 is YSLEER. This CDR3 contains 16 residues. The V gene lost 2 bases and the J gene lost 5 bases, with 19 bases spanning the gap. CDR3 DNA sequence: TGCGCCAGCAGCCAAAGTGGGGGACACCCATCTGACGAGCAGTACTTC. Its translation: CASSQSGGHPSDEQYF.

The rearrangement joins TRBV27 to TRBJ2-7; TRBD1 is a possible D gene (7 bases). The CDR3 spans 14 residues. Germline V lookup: CDR1 MNHEY, CDR2 SMNVEV (reference sequence). Trimming stripped 6 bases from V and 3 bases from J, with 15 bases between. The chain's CDR3 is CASSPRDSLYEQYF. As DNA, the CDR3 is TGTGCCAGCAGCCCGCGGGACAGCCTCTACGAGCAGTACTTC.

The chain carries TRBV7-7 and TRBJ2-7; TRBD2 might be the D (5 bases). From germline, CDR1 is SSHAT and CDR2 FNYEAQ (reference sequence). The length of the CDR3 is 13 residues. Trimming pared 4 bases from V and 1 base from J, leaving 8 bases between. CDR3 bases: TGTGCCAGCAGCTACGGGGATTCCTACGAGCAGTACTTC. It specifies CASSYGDSYEQYF.

Note on this clone: At one boundary the junction diverges from the germline segment, which might be a read error. The rearrangement joins TRBV7-7 to TRBJ2-2; D uncertain. The germline V gene encodes CDR1 SSHAT and CDR2 FNYEAQ (reference sequence). The CDR3 extends over 14 amino acids. CDR3 nucleotide sequence: TGTGCTAGCAGCTTAGTTGCGGCGGCTGGGGAGCTGTTTTTT. Its protein is CASSLVAAAGELFF.

This clone was seen a single time. This rearrangement joins TRBV19 to TRBJ2-7; TRBD1 aligns across 9 bases. Looked up from germline, CDR1 is LNHDA and CDR2 is SQIVND (reference sequence). V lost 4 bases to trimming and J lost 5 bases; unmatched junction nucleotides: 3. This CDR3 contains 13 residues. Written as DNA, the CDR3 is TGTGCCAGTAGTACACAGGGGGCCAACGAGCAGTACTTC. Translation gives CASSTQGANEQYF.

The rearrangement uses TRBV7-9 and TRBJ2-3; 9 positions match TRBD1. V was pared by 4 bases and J by 1 base, with 3 bases of the junction left unmatched. This CDR3 is built from 15 residues. Germline V gene lookup returns CDR1 SEHNR and CDR2 FQNEAQ (reference sequence). The CDR3 protein is CASSSRDRGTDTQYF. Written as DNA, the CDR3 is TGTGCCAGCAGCTCGAGGGACAGGGGCACAGATACGCAGTATTTT. Drawing the rest from reference TRBV7-9 and TRBJ2-3, the complete variable domain is DTGVSQNPRHKITKRGQNVTFRCDPISEHNRLYWYRQTLGQGPEFLTYFQNEAQLEKSRLLSDRFSAERPKGSFSTLEIQRTEQGDSAMYLCASSSRDRGTDTQYFGPGTRLTVL.

The chain has TRBV7-2 and TRBJ1-2; 8 bases are shared with TRBD1. Germline trimming cut 5 bases from V and 7 bases from J; bases unmatched to any gene: 12. Germline CDR1 and CDR2: SGHTA and FQGNSA. There are 15 residues in the CDR3. The CDR3 DNA reads as TGTGCCAGCAGCGACCGGACACAGGGGGTTGGTGGCTACACCTTC. This codes for CASSDRTQGVGGYTF.

This clone has more than one count but fewer than ten. The V and J genes are TRBV18 and TRBJ1-2; 7 nucleotides align to TRBD1. V shed 6 bases, J shed 4 bases, and the junction held 5 bases outside the gene matches. The CDR3 totals 13 residues. Germline loops: CDR1 KGHSH, CDR2 LQKENI. CDR3 in amino acids: CASSTTGTYGYTF. The CDR3 DNA reads TGTGCCAGCTCCACGACAGGGACCTATGGCTACACCTTC.

The chain recombines TRBV5-1 with TRBJ1-5, with a tentative D call TRBD1 (5 bases). CDR3 length: 15 residues. CDR1 and CDR2 from the germline V gene are SGHRS and YFSETQ. Trimming stripped 3 bases from V and 6 bases from J, with 16 bases between. CDR3 coding DNA: TGCGCCAGCAGCTCAGGGACCGGAGGGGCTCAGCCCCAGCATTTT. It is translated as CASSSGTGGAQPQHF.

This rearrangement joins TRBV19 to TRBJ2-7; weak D call: TRBD1 (6 bases). Germline values: CDR1 LNHDA, CDR2 SQIVND (reference sequence). This CDR3 has 16 amino acids. V lost 5 bases and J 3 bases, leaving 20 bases between the germline ends. CDR3 in amino acids: CASSRAPGTTNYEQYF. The CDR3 coding sequence is TGTGCCAGTAGTCGCGCCCCCGGGACAACGAACTACGAGCAGTACTTC.

The CDR3 loop reads CASSLRDFNNEQFF. CDR3 coding DNA: TGCGCCAGCAGCTTACGGGACTTCAACAATGAGCAGTTCTTC. The V and J genes are TRBV5-1 and TRBJ2-1; the D gene is possibly TRBD2 (6 bases). This CDR3 is 14 amino acids long. V was clipped by 2 bases and J by 5 bases, with 11 bases between them. The germline V gene has CDR1 SGHRS and CDR2 YFSETQ.

The chain combines TRBV5-1 with TRBJ1-2; TRBD1 might be the D (5 bases). V gave up 2 bases and J gave up 6 bases, with 14 bases separating them. The CDR3 loop spans 14 amino acids. CDR1 SGHRS and CDR2 YFSETQ come from the germline V gene. In nucleotides, the CDR3 is TGCGCCAGCAGCTTCACAGGCTGGTTAAATGGCTACACCTTC. Protein: CASSFTGWLNGYTF. Variable domain in full (rest from reference TRBV5-1 and TRBJ1-2): KAGVTQTPRYLIKTRGQQVTLSCSPISGHRSVSWYQQTPGQGLQFLFEYFSETQRNKGNFPGRFSGRQFSNSRSEMNVSTLELGDSALYLCASSFTGWLNGYTFGSGTRLTVV.

The V gene is TRBV5-8, the J gene TRBJ2-3; TRBD2 aligns across 11 bases. J was trimmed by 2 bases and V by 8 bases; bases with no gene match: 4. The CDR3 runs to 14 residues. CDR1 is SGHTS, CDR2 YDEGEE, per germline. CDR3 region: CASNSGGATDTQYF. CDR3 DNA sequence: TGTGCCAGTAATAGCGGGGGGGCCACAGATACGCAGTATTTT. Using reference TRBV5-8 and TRBJ2-3 for the parts outside the CDR3, the full variable domain is EAGVTQSPTHLIKTRGQQATLRCSPISGHTSVYWYQQALGLGLQFLLWYDEGEERNRGNFPPRFSGRQFPNYSSELNVNALELEDSALYLCASNSGGATDTQYFGPGTRLTVL.

V is TRBV4-1 and J is TRBJ2-1; D is unclear. The CDR3 is 14 residues long. Deletions cut 1 base from V and 3 bases from J, with 7 bases between. Germline assignment: CDR1 MGHRA and CDR2 YSYEKL. The CDR3: CASSQGNYYNEQFF. The CDR3 bases are TGCGCCAGCAGCCAAGGGAACTACTACAATGAGCAGTTCTTC.

The chain combines TRBV5-1 with TRBJ1-4, with D tentatively TRBD1 (6 bases). CDR3 size: 13 residues. The germline V gene encodes CDR1 SGHRS and CDR2 YFSETQ. Trimming removed 4 bases at V and 10 bases at J, with 14 bases between. The CDR3 loop is CASSPILQGKLFF. The CDR3 DNA reads TGCGCCAGCAGCCCAATCTTACAGGGAAAACTGTTTTTT. Complete variable domain (other parts from reference TRBV5-1 and TRBJ1-4): KAGVTQTPRYLIKTRGQQVTLSCSPISGHRSVSWYQQTPGQGLQFLFEYFSETQRNKGNFPGRFSGRQFSNSRSEMNVSTLELGDSALYLCASSPILQGKLFFGSGTQLSVL.

The J gene is TRBJ2-7, the V gene TRBV7-2; weak D call: TRBD2 (7 bases). The CDR3 loop spans 17 amino acids. Trimming took 0 bases from V and 2 from J, leaving 17 bases between them. CDR1 and CDR2 (germline): SGHTA, FQGNSA. CDR3 nucleotide sequence: TGTGCCAGCAGCTTAGCGCCCGGAGGGGGGGTCACCTACGAGCAGTACTTC. The encoded protein is CASSLAPGGGVTYEQYF.

The chain is built from TRBV6-8 and TRBJ1-3, with D perhaps TRBD1 (5 bases). CDR1 is MNHGY, CDR2 SAAAGT, per germline. The CDR3 runs 13 residues. V shed 9 bases and J shed 0 bases, with 9 bases lying between them. The CDR3 DNA reads as TGTGCCAGTCGACAGTCCTCTGGAAACACCATATATTTT. This encodes CASRQSSGNTIYF.

The chain recombines TRBV5-1 with TRBJ2-3; the D gene is possibly TRBD1 (6 bases). CDR1 is SGHRS and CDR2 is YFSETQ in the germline V gene. V lost 7 bases, J lost 0 bases, and 21 bases lay in between. The CDR3 is 17 residues long. CDR3 in amino acids: CASAIYRDADSTDTQYF. The CDR3 DNA reads TGCGCCAGCGCAATCTACAGGGACGCGGACAGCACAGATACGCAGTATTTT.

V gene TRBV5-6 combines with J gene TRBJ2-1; D may be TRBD2 (7 bases). Germline V gene lookup returns CDR1 SGHDT and CDR2 YYEEEE. V was trimmed by 4 bases and J by 5 bases, leaving 16 bases between them. This CDR3 contains 15 residues. CDR3 amino acids: CASSRLGGPHNEQFF. The CDR3, as DNA: TGTGCCAGCAGCCGATTGGGGGGGCCACACAATGAGCAGTTCTTC.

The chain joins TRBV29-1 to TRBJ1-1; D unresolved. With 4 bases removed from V and 5 bases from J, the gap between germline ends came to 8 bases. This CDR3 is 11 amino acids long. Germline assignment: CDR1 SQVTM and CDR2 ANQGSEA. CDR3 bases: TGCAGCGTTGTACACGGGACTGAAGCTTTCTTT. It translates to CSVVHGTEAFF.

The chain employs TRBV18 and TRBJ2-3, with TRBD2 matching over 9 bases. The germline gives CDR1 KGHSH, CDR2 LQKENI. This CDR3 has 18 amino acids. V was pared by 4 bases and J by 0 bases, with 11 bases of the junction left unmatched. The CDR3 DNA reads TGTGCCAGCTCACTCGCCAGTAGCGGGGGATATAGCACAGATACGCAGTATTTT. This sequence encodes CASSLASSGGYSTDTQYF.

V is TRBV27 and J is TRBJ1-1; 8 nucleotides match TRBD1. The CDR3 has 14 amino acids. V gave up 5 bases and J gave up 7 bases; unmatched junction bases: 9. CDR1 is MNHEY, CDR2 SMNVEV, per germline (reference sequence). The CDR3, as DNA: TGTGCCAGCAGTCCCGCTCAGGGGGCGCGTGAAGCTTTCTTT. It specifies CASSPAQGAREAFF.

V usage is TRBV18 and J usage is TRBJ1-1; no firm D call. The germline V and J ends were trimmed by 3 bases and 3 bases, with 17 bases remaining between them. Germline-derived CDR1 and CDR2 are KGHSH and LQKENI. The CDR3 length is 16 residues. CDR3 loop: CASSPATSGRHTEAFF. The CDR3 DNA reads TGTGCCAGCTCACCTGCTACTTCGGGGAGGCACACTGAAGCTTTCTTT.

V and J are TRBV12-5 and TRBJ1-5, with D unclear. The CDR3 has 13 residues. Germline V gene lookup returns CDR1 LGHNT and CDR2 FRNRAP. With 2 bases removed from V and 1 base from J, the gap between germline ends came to 3 bases. The CDR3 reads CASGLQSNQPQHF. In nucleotides, the CDR3 is TGTGCTAGTGGTTTGCAGAGCAATCAGCCCCAGCATTTT.

This clone was seen more than once but under ten times. The chain links TRBV4-1 to TRBJ1-2; 8 positions agree with TRBD1. The CDR3 is 14 amino acids. The germline gives CDR1 MGHRA, CDR2 YSYEKL. V shed 4 bases and J 4 bases; nucleotides not matched to a gene: 5. CDR3: CASSPGTGSYGYTF. CDR3 DNA: TGCGCCAGCAGCCCTGGGACAGGTAGCTATGGCTACACCTTC.